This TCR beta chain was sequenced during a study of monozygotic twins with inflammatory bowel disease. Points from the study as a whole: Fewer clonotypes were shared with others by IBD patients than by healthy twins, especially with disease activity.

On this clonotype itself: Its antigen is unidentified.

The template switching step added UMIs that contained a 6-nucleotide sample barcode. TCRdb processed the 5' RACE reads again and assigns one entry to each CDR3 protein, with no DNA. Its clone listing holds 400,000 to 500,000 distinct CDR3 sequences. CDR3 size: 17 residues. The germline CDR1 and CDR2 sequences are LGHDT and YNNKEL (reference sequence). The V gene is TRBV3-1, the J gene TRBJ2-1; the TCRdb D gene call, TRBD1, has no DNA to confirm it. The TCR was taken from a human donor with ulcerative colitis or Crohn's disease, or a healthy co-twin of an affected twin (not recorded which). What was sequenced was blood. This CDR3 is CASSQALGQGTYNEQFF.